This T cell receptor (beta chain) was captured by sequencing in a study of CD8+ T cells in alopecia areata. On the study more broadly: Treated patients were dosed with oral tofacitinib, taking 5 to 10 mg twice daily. Broader study findings: Mice showed TCR sharing more clearly than patients did, possibly owing to HLA.

cDNA prepared by RNA extraction and subsequent reverse transcription served as the template for sequencing. Assay used: immunoSEQ multiplex PCR; TCRdb lists only in-frame clones, some missing. The data show about 250,000 clones, 67% seen once. Of note for this clone: The antigen remains undetermined.

Unmatched junction bases numbered 6, after V lost 8 bases and J lost 1 base. The CDR3 is 13 residues long. In germline, CDR1 is SQVTM, CDR2 ANQGSEA. Specimens obtained from alopecia areata patients comprised lesional scalp punch biopsies and peripheral blood. This clonotype was sampled from a human donor with alopecia areata. The rearrangement joins TRBV29-1 to TRBJ1-1, with 8 bases fitting TRBD1. Source: CD4+ T cells sorted from blood, taken at week 0. CDR3 amino acids: CSPTGAQNTEAFF. CDR3 DNA: TGCAGCCCGACAGGGGCCCAGAACACTGAAGCTTTCTTT.